This T cell receptor (beta chain) was recorded in a study of technical replicates of blood from a few donors. Germline V gene data show CDR1 as LGHNA and CDR2 as YNFKEQ. The ends were cut back, 0 bases at V and 6 bases at J, with 6 bases in the middle. The CDR3 is 13 residues long. The protocol was immunoSEQ multiplex PCR, while the TCRdb copy is restricted to in-frame clones and leaves out a portion. This sample has about 73,000 clones, with roughly 93% found just once. Sequencing used T cells isolated from PBMCs. This chain links TRBV4-2 with TRBJ1-5; D unclear. The origin of this receptor is a human donor in good health. The DNA for the CDR3 is TGTGCCAGCAGCCAAGAGGCGGTTCAGCCCCAGCATTTT. Translating gives CASSQEAVQPQHF.